Detailed here is one TCR beta chain. Its cognate antigen has yet to be identified. The sample belongs to a study of cytomegalovirus exposure and HLA in healthy donors (dated by TCRdb to the late 2010s). Study-level background: An earlier analysis of several hundred of the donors reported roughly 300 Gb of sequence data and roughly 110 million unique TCR beta sequences from about 179 million T cells. Alongside the repertoire data, information on donor age, sex, ethnicity and CMV serostatus was compiled. Of the roughly 390 genotyped donors, 75% to 85% were placed in the genetic ancestry cluster associated with self-reported Caucasian donors. HLA typing included class I and class II loci at four-digit resolution. Around 320 gigabases of sequencing data and 80 million or so unique TCR sequences were included in an early release covering around 600 HLA-typed donors. Every discovery cohort repertoire had been produced on one sequencing platform. Along with the roughly 700-subject first cohort, a separate validation cohort of about 110 different subjects was used. Among 300 to 500 genotyped donors of the cohort, an average of around 240,000 unique TCR beta nucleotide sequences was sequenced per donor, of which about 19% were non-productive. An earlier analysis of some 600 of the donors applied high-throughput TCR beta sequencing to assess whether each TCR beta V gene segment acted as functional or pseudogenic. Rather than using new phenotypic data, the later analysis identified candidate immune exposures from TCR beta sequences and from how often those sequences occurred across donors. High-throughput TCR immunosequencing, statistical association of individual TCRs with disease status, and machine learning were combined to predict cytomegalovirus infection status. Several DR-DQ haplotypes were treated as single units for association and clustering because of strong linkage in the cohort. To study patterns of TCR occurrence, a later analysis re-analyzed previously published TCR beta repertoires from 650 to 750 donors and added high-resolution HLA genotyping. The study aimed to test whether cataloging public T cell receptors could reveal signatures of past pathogen exposure. Genome-wide SNP genotypes for about 55% of the roughly 670 donors were used in a later genetic analysis, which treated that subset as a discovery cohort. The number of donors typed differed by locus, with about 629-640 for A, B, C, DRB1 and DQB1, 522 for DQA1, 606 for DPA1, and around 430 for DPB1. The T cell repertoires of under 750 subjects were profiled by immunosequencing and related to cytomegalovirus serostatus. Results the study describes overall, beyond this receptor: A total of fewer than 200 TCR beta chains were listed by the study as associated with cytomegalovirus. In a later genetic analysis, a missense DCLRE1C variant was associated with V-gene and J-gene trimming of TCR beta chains, and the association was replicated in an independent cohort. A cluster of highly shared sequence variants was judged likely to be a technical artifact of the sequencing pipeline. This cohort had only TCR beta chains sequenced, and the lack of alpha or paired-chain data limited which features could be detected. Over 15 rarely observed V segments, including chromosome 9 orphons, were excluded from the earlier analysis of 550 to 700 of the donors because counts were too low. The authors suggested that the approach could potentially be generalized to other disease states and immunological phenotypes. According to a later analysis, parvovirus B19, influenza, CMV and Epstein-Barr virus appeared linked to several top co-occurrence clusters. In a later analysis, most CMV-associated TCR beta chains were found to appear HLA-restricted, with HLA associations seemingly driven largely by CMV exposure. Some IMGT-functional V segments, including TRBV6-2 and TRBV6-3, could not be distinguished by the 87-base-pair reads and were therefore excluded. Broadly in line with IMGT annotations, most TCR beta V segments showed up in productive rearrangements about 87% or about 30% of the time in an earlier analysis of several hundred of the donors. Cytomegalovirus status was reported to be diagnosed by the classifier with high specificity and sensitivity in both the original and validation cohorts. In a later genetic analysis, fewer N-insertions in productive TCRs were reported among donors in an Asian-associated ancestry cluster than the roughly 640-donor mean. Across donors, most TCR sequences were observed very rarely, whereas some public TCRs were present in many individuals. According to a later analysis, TCR association rates differed among HLA loci, with DRB1 alleles showing the most associated TCRs and HLA-C alleles showing the fewest. Correlated functional status among segregating V segments might reflect linkage disequilibrium, but an unknown experimental factor could not be ruled out. Three of the identified cytomegalovirus-associated TCR beta chains were confirmed in vitro to be specific for cytomegalovirus antigens. Because HLA typing was missing for some donors at each locus, association tests included only the typed subset. At a false discovery rate of 0.05, a later analysis linked some 18,000 TCR beta sequences to specific HLA alleles. A further reported finding was that TCR beta sequences accurately predicted the HLA-A and HLA-B alleles for most subjects in the first cohort. In a later analysis, HLA-associated TCR beta chains were found to be more clonally expanded and to have lower generation probabilities than equally common non-associated chains. Immune exposure information for the cohort was limited to CMV serostatus. The presence/absence analyses assumed that sequencing depth was roughly uniform across donors, and that assumption may not be true. Assigning TCR associations to individual alleles was difficult when HLA alleles, especially DR and DQ, strongly co-occurred.

V is reduced by 1 base and J by 7 bases, leaving a spacing of 10 bases between them. Reading the germline V gene gives CDR1 SGHNT and CDR2 YENEEA. Measured from the cysteine to the phenylalanine, the CDR3 is 13 residues long. Only the CDR3 DNA stays, 39 bases, in frame from base 1. Library creation used the immunoSEQ multiplex PCR assay. For the multiplex PCR, a mixture combining 60 forward primers for TCR Vbeta segments and 13 reverse primers for TCR Jbeta segments was used. The CDR3 region of rearranged TCR beta genes was amplified from genomic DNA by a multiplex PCR assay. The amplified TCR beta libraries were sequenced on the Illumina HiSeq System as 87-base-pair reads. The paper's processing steps were these. A later analysis tallied 80 million to 95 million unique TCR beta chains across the approximately 670 repertoires, and around 9.9 million of those chains were shared by two or more donors. A nearest-neighbor algorithm error-corrected the raw reads and collapsed the reads into unique sequences, merging closely related sequences to remove PCR and sequencing errors. Alignment of CDR3 sequences to IMGT reference sequences was used to assign V, D and J gene segments. For a sequence to be retained, at least a six-nucleotide match to both a V gene segment and a J gene segment was required. A rearrangement counted as productive if the CDR3 had no stop codons and remained in frame with V and J, and every other rearrangement counted as non-productive. CDR3 was defined according to IMGT convention as the region running from the second conserved V-encoded cysteine to the conserved J-encoded phenylalanine. The earlier analysis of 500 to 600 of the donors excluded sequences that lacked an unambiguous match to a single V gene segment. In an earlier analysis of approximately 590 of the donors, V segments were called functional above 56.7% productive rearrangements and were called segregating when the between-donor standard deviation exceeded 5%. A statistical classification framework was built for diagnosing cytomegalovirus status from the catalog of TCR beta chain sequences. In a later analysis, TCR nucleotide sequences were compared against IMGT/GENE-DB human TR gene sequences so that V and J genes could be assigned. A later analysis assigned CDR3 sequences and most-parsimonious VDJ recombination scenarios with the TCRdist pipeline. In a later analysis, each TCR beta chain was defined by its CDR3 amino acid sequence together with its V-gene family, and reads without a unique V-gene family were excluded. A later analysis removed several hundred highly shared, low-generation-probability nucleotide sequences to deal with suspected cross-contamination and a sequencing artifact. In a later analysis, a clonal expansion index for each public chain was calculated from normalized within-repertoire ranks of inferred template counts. In a later analysis, generation probabilities were computed using a VDJ recombination model fitted to out-of-frame rearrangements, and the results were checked against IGoR. A later analysis scored TCR-TCR, TCR-HLA and TCR-CMV co-occurrence with hypergeometric tests, applying a repertoire-size bias correction to TCR pairs. To estimate false discovery rates, a later analysis permuted the HLA or CMV assignments 20 times. In a later analysis, co-occurring TCRs were grouped using DBSCAN, and TCRdist sequence similarity was added for clustering within HLA-allele-positive subsets. Repertoires with fewer than 30,000 or more than 120,000 public chains, plus five repertoires with anomalous nucleotide sharing, were excluded from co-occurrence clustering. TCRdb stores this immuneACCESS table with in-frame sequences only. Part of the clones is absent; in the studies checked, under half of the shortfall reflects unresolved V genes, and no reason is known for the rest. Clonal size and the V and J genes are those of that table, whereas D and trimming came from the DNA. The sample's own table lists 55,000 to 75,000 clones. The ten largest clones add up to 3.5% to 4% of the sample.

The cohort was made up of 500 to 800 healthy bone marrow donors. At the time of sampling, every cohort member was nominally healthy, though immune exposures that went unrecorded were likely present. The donor was CMV seronegative and was included in the group of a few hundred seronegative cohort members. Every donor gave a peripheral blood sample, and the peripheral blood mononuclear cells from that sample were used for TCR beta sequencing. The Qiagen DNeasy Blood Extraction Kit was used to extract genomic DNA from the blood cell samples. Sample: PBMCs. The receptor was isolated from a male donor in good health and CMV-seronegative. The rearrangement combines TRBV11-3 with TRBJ1-1; 5 matching bases give a weak D call of TRBD1. The CDR3 corresponds to CASSLGVRDEAFF. In nucleotide form, the sequence is TGTGCCAGCAGCTTAGGGGTCAGGGATGAAGCTTTCTTT.